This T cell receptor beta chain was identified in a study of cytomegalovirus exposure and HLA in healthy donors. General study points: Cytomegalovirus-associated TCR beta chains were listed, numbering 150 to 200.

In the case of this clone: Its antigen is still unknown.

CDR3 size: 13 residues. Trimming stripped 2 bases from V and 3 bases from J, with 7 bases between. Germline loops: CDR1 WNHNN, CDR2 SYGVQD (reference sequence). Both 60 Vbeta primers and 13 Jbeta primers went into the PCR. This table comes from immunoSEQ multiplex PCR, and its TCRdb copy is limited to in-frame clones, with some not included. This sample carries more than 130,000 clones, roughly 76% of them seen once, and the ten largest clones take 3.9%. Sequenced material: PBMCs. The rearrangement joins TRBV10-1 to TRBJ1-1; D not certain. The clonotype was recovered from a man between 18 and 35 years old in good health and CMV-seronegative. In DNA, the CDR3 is TGCGCCAGCAGTGAGGCCTCGGACACTGAAGCTTTCTTT. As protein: CASSEASDTEAFF.